Below, 5 T cell receptor beta chains from the same sample are listed, as sequenced in a study of shared clonotypes between healthy human individuals. Measured with immunoSEQ multiplex PCR; TCRdb has only the in-frame clones, and not every one. This sample has approximately 700,000 clones; 73% occur once, and the top ten carry 1.5% to 2%. Sequencing input: memory CD4+ T cells sorted from blood. The subset denotes: CD45RA-negative fraction. Every receptor here comes from a woman in her 30s in good health.

The rearrangement links TRBV19 to TRBJ1-2, with 12 bases fitting TRBD1. V lost 7 bases to trimming and J lost 7 bases; unmatched junction nucleotides: 7. CDR1 and CDR2 from the germline V gene are LNHDA and SQIVND (reference sequence). The CDR3 sequence is 14 residues long. CDR3 sequence: CASIPGTGGTGYTF. The CDR3 region has the DNA TGTGCCAGTATCCCCGGGACAGGGGGCACTGGCTACACCTTC. Drawing the rest from reference TRBV19 and TRBJ1-2, the complete variable domain is DGGITQSPKYLFRKEGQNVTLSCEQNLNHDAMYWYRQDPGQGLRLIYYSQIVNDFQKGDIAEGYSVSREKKESFPLTVTSAQKNPTAFYLCASIPGTGGTGYTFGSGTRLTVV.

This clone was detected once. The J gene is TRBJ2-5, the V gene TRBV6-5; 7 nucleotides align to TRBD1. Germline CDR1 is MNHEY and CDR2 is SVGAGI. The CDR3 contains 14 residues. V trimming: 6 bases; J trimming: 4 bases; junction bases outside the gene matches: 8. The CDR3 sequence is CASSRTGLGETQYF. In nucleotides, the CDR3 is TGTGCCAGCAGCAGGACAGGACTCGGAGAGACCCAGTACTTC.

This clone was observed many times. V usage is TRBV28 and J usage is TRBJ2-2, with D possibly being TRBD1 (6 bases). The germline gives CDR1 MDHEN, CDR2 SYDVKM. The CDR3 is 16 amino acids. With 5 bases removed from V and 5 bases from J, the gap between germline ends came to 18 bases. CDR3 sequence (DNA): TGTGCCAGCAGTCCGGACAGATCGCTACATACCGGGGAGCTGTTTTTT. Amino acid sequence: CASSPDRSLHTGELFF.

The gene calls are TRBV19 and TRBJ1-1; D may be TRBD1 (5 bases). V shed 6 bases and J shed 8 bases, with 16 bases lying between them. The CDR3 has 13 amino acids. Per germline, CDR1 LNHDA and CDR2 SQIVND (reference sequence). The CDR3 sequence is CASSPLSTGEAFF. Written as DNA, the CDR3 is TGTGCCAGTAGCCCCCTTTCAACAGGCGAAGCTTTCTTT.

The DNA of the CDR3 is TGTGCCAGCAGCTGGGACAGGGGCTACGAGCAGTACTTC. Translation: CASSWDRGYEQYF. The chain recombines TRBV14 with TRBJ2-7; 10 nucleotides agree with TRBD1. The length of the CDR3 is 13 residues. The germline V gene encodes CDR1 SGHDN and CDR2 FVKESK. Trimming took 5 bases from V and 3 from J; bases not matched to a gene: 1.